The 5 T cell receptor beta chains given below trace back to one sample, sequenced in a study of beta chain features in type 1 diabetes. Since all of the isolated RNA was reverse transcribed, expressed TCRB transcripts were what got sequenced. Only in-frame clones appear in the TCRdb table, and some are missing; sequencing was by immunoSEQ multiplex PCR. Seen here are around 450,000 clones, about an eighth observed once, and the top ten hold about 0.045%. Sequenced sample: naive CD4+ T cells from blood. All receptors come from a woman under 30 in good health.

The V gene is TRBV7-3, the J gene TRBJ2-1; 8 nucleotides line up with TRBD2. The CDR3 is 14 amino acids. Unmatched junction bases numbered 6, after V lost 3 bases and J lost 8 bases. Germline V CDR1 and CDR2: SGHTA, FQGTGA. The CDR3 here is CASSFTGGPYEQFF. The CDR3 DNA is TGTGCCAGCAGCTTCACGGGAGGGCCTTATGAGCAGTTCTTC.

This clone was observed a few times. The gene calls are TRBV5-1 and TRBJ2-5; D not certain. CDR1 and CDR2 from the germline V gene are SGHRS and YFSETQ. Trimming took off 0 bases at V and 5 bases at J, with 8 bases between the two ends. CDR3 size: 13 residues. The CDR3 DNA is TGCGCCAGCAGCTTGGAGGGTCACGAGACCCAGTACTTC. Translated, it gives CASSLEGHETQYF. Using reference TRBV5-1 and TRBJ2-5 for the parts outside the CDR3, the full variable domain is KAGVTQTPRYLIKTRGQQVTLSCSPISGHRSVSWYQQTPGQGLQFLFEYFSETQRNKGNFPGRFSGRQFSNSRSEMNVSTLELGDSALYLCASSLEGHETQYFGPGTRLLVL.

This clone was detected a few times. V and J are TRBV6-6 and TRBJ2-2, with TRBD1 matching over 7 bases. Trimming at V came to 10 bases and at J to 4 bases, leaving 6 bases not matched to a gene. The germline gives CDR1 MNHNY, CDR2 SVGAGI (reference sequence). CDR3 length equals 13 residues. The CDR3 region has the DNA TGTGCCACCACCGACAGGGTCACCGGGGAGCTGTTTTTT. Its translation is CATTDRVTGELFF.

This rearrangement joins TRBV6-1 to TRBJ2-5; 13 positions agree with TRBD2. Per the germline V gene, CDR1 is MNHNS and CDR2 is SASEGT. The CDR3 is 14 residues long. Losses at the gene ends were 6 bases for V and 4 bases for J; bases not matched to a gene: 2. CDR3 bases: TGTGCCAGCAGACTAGCGGGAGGGCTAGAGACCCAGTACTTC. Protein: CASRLAGGLETQYF.

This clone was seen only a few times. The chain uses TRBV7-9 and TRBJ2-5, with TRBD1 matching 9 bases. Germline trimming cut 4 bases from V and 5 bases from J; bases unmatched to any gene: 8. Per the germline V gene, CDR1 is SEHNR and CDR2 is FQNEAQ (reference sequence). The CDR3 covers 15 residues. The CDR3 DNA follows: TGTGCCAGCAGCTCCCGGACAGGGGAAGGGGAGACCCAGTACTTC. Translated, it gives CASSSRTGEGETQYF. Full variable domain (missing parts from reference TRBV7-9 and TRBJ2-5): DTGVSQNPRHKITKRGQNVTFRCDPISEHNRLYWYRQTLGQGPEFLTYFQNEAQLEKSRLLSDRFSAERPKGSFSTLEIQRTEQGDSAMYLCASSSRTGEGETQYFGPGTRLLVL.